The sequence of this T cell receptor (beta chain) was determined in a study of OX40 agonist ivuxolimab in advanced cancers. Anyone with autoimmune disease history or systemic immunosuppression was excluded. On this clone: The antigen is not known.

TCRdb's copy holds only in-frame clones and misses some; the assay was immunoSEQ multiplex PCR. The sample lists 60,000 to 100,000 clones, under 95% occurring once. General study results and limits: Some patients who did not respond also had low normalized T-cell clonal expansion. Specificity for antigen went undetermined in the expanded peripheral T cells. Relatively little clonal expansion, among the lowest observed, appeared in partial responders at 0.1-3.0 mg/kg.

The length of the CDR3 is 15 residues. V lost 7 bases and J lost 5, with 20 bases in between. CDR1 is PRHDT, CDR2 FYEKMQ, per germline (reference sequence). The sample in question was CD4+ or CD8+ T cells sorted from blood, obtained in a trial of the OX40 agonist ivuxolimab. The V and J genes are TRBV13 and TRBJ1-1; possible D gene TRBD1, 5 bases. The receptor was isolated from an adult with an advanced solid tumor such as melanoma, head and neck, liver or kidney cancer. The CDR3 sequence: CASTPRGGVGTEAFF. In DNA, the CDR3 is TGTGCCAGCACCCCCCGGGGGGGGGTTGGGACTGAAGCTTTCTTT.